These T cell receptor beta chains were read from a single sample in a study of T-cell memory formation after mild COVID-19. Using its own MiXCR run on the 5' RACE reads, TCRdb lists one record per CDR3 protein. The sample records about 560,000 distinct CDR3 sequences, under 20% being singletons. Sequencing was done on a sample of PBMCs or a T cell subset sorted from them (not recorded which). The receptor source for this set is an adult woman who had mild COVID-19 (a few samples of this study predate the infection). Cell type and time point are not known. Each CDR3 is given with its conserved first and last residue. The D gene is left open where the match is weak. The size entry is marked missing in some rows and otherwise reads once, few, many or a size class.

clone_size j_call v_call d_call cdr3_nt cdr3_aa
few TRBJ2-3 TRBV13 TRBD1 TGTGCCAGCAGCTTAGACGCAGGGGGCGGCACAGATACGCAGTATTTT CASSLDAGGGTDTQYF
. TRBJ1-2 TRBV11-2 . TGTGCCAGCAGCTTAGATATTCTTTCTGGCTACACCTTC CASSLDILSGYTF
. TRBJ1-2 TRBV7-2 . TGTGCCAGCACTCTACAGGAGTTAGCTAACTATGGCTACACCTTC CASTLQELANYGYTF
. TRBJ1-3 TRBV10-3 . TGTGCCATCAGGGGGCCTCTCTCTGGAAACACCATATATTTT CAIRGPLSGNTIYF
few TRBJ1-4 TRBV7-2 . TGTGCCAGCAGCTTGCAAACAGGTTCAACTAATGAAAAACTGTTTTTT CASSLQTGSTNEKLFF
few TRBJ2-7 TRBV9 TRBD2 TGTGCCAGCAGCGTAAGGGACTACTCCTACGAGCAGTACTTC CASSVRDYSYEQYF
. TRBJ2-3 TRBV9 TRBD2 TGTGCCAGCAGCGTGACTAGCGGGGGAGTCCGGGAGCCGCAGTATTTT CASSVTSGGVREPQYF
. TRBJ1-1 TRBV7-2 TRBD1 TGTGCCAGCAGCTCCCGGACAGGGCATGAAGCTTTCTTT CASSSRTGHEAFF
few TRBJ1-4 TRBV7-9 . TGTGCCAGCAGCTTGGACAGCCCTGCAACTAATGAAAAACTGTTTTTT CASSLDSPATNEKLFF
few TRBJ2-7 TRBV7-9 . TGTGCCAGCAGTCAACCCTCGGGCCCCGTCTACGAGCAGTACTTC CASSQPSGPVYEQYF
few TRBJ1-2 TRBV18 . TGTGCCAGCTCGCTGGACAGTCCCTATGGCTACACCTTC CASSLDSPYGYTF
few TRBJ2-7 TRBV7-3 TRBD1 TGTGCCAGCAGCATCTCCGGGACAGGGGATCGGAGCGAGCAGTACTTC CASSISGTGDRSEQYF
. TRBJ2-5 TRBV7-6 TRBD1 TGTGCCAGTAGCGACAGGGTAGAGACCCAGTACTTC CASSDRVETQYF
. TRBJ2-1 TRBV11-3 . TGTGCCAGCAGCCCACTGGACGGTTTTTACTACAATGAGCAGTTCTTC CASSPLDGFYYNEQFF
few TRBJ1-5 TRBV12-3/TRBV12-4 . TGTGCCAGCAGTTTAGGGCATGGGAGGGGGGATCAGCCCCAGCATTTT CASSLGHGRGDQPQHF
. TRBJ2-2 TRBV6-6 TRBD1 TGTGCCAGCAGTAATTTAGGGGGCGAGATCGGGGAGCTGTTTTTT CASSNLGGEIGELFF
. TRBJ1-4 TRBV12-3/TRBV12-4 . TGTGCCAGCAGTACCGGCAGGGTACTGTTTTTT CASSTGRVLFF
. TRBJ2-5 TRBV24-1 . TGTGCCACCAGTGACCAGCTCACAGGTGTAGAGACCCAGTACTTC CATSDQLTGVETQYF
few TRBJ2-7 TRBV7-2 . TGTGCCAGCAGCTCTTACATGGATGAGCAGTACTTC CASSSYMDEQYF
. TRBJ1-1 TRBV9 . TGTGCCAGCAGCGCACAACGGGGGGGAACTGAAGCTTTCTTT CASSAQRGGTEAFF
. TRBJ2-4 TRBV20-1 . TGCAGTGCTAGAAGGGGGGTCAAAAACATTCAGTACTTC CSARRGVKNIQYF
. TRBJ2-7 TRBV2 TRBD1 TGTGCCAGCAGATCCTCCGGACAGGACTACGAGCAGTACTTC CASRSSGQDYEQYF
. TRBJ2-7 TRBV20-1 TRBD2 TGCAGTGCTAGACTTACCGGGACTAGTTCCGTCGAGCAGTACTTC CSARLTGTSSVEQYF
few TRBJ1-1 TRBV29-1 . TGCAGCGTTGAAGTTAGGGGTTTAGCTTTCTTT CSVEVRGLAFF
. TRBJ1-1 TRBV5-1 TRBD1 TGCGCCAGCAGCTCAGGGACAGGGGGAAAAACTGAAGCTTTCTTT CASSSGTGGKTEAFF
few TRBJ2-1 TRBV2 TRBD1 TGTGCCAGCTTCCCGGGACAGGGTTACAATGAGCAGTTCTTC CASFPGQGYNEQFF
. TRBJ1-1 TRBV12-3/TRBV12-4 . TGTGCCACCCCGGATATGAACACTGAAGCTTTCTTT CATPDMNTEAFF
once TRBJ1-5 TRBV6-5 TRBD1 TGTGCCAGCAGCTCAGGGGGACGCTGGCAGCCCCAGCATTTT CASSSGGRWQPQHF
. TRBJ1-1 TRBV9 . TGTGCCAGCAGCCCCGGGCCTGATGTTGAAGCTTTCTTT CASSPGPDVEAFF
few TRBJ2-1 TRBV5-1 TRBD2 TGCGCCAGCAGCTTGGCACTAGCGGACAATGAGCAGTTCTTC CASSLALADNEQFF
few TRBJ2-1 TRBV20-1 . TGCAGTGCTCGGACAGTATACAATGAGCAGTTCTTC CSARTVYNEQFF
few TRBJ2-3 TRBV14 . TGTGCCAGCAGCCAAGCCCCTTATGAAACAGATACGCAGTATTTT CASSQAPYETDTQYF
. TRBJ2-4 TRBV13 TRBD1 TGTGCCAGCAGCCCGGGAACGGAGACAGGGAACATTCAGTACTTC CASSPGTETGNIQYF
few TRBJ2-1 TRBV6-5 . TGTGCCAGCAGTTATCGGTCCCCAGCGACTTACTCCTACAATGAGCAGTTCTTC CASSYRSPATYSYNEQFF
. TRBJ2-7 TRBV27 . TGTGCCAGCAGAGGGGGGGCAGGAGTTGTTCCGTACTTC CASRGGAGVVPYF
once TRBJ1-5 TRBV7-9 . TGTGCCAGCAGCCCCGTCTTTGATGAGATCACGGGTGATATCACCCCCCTTGTGCCCCAGCATTTT CASSPVFDEITGDITPLVPQHF
. TRBJ2-1 TRBV7-2 . TGTGCCAGCAGCGGTCGGGGCAGGTCCTCCTACAATGAGCAGTTCTTC CASSGRGRSSYNEQFF
. TRBJ1-2 TRBV7-9 . TGTGCCAGCAGCCGGAGGGAGGGGTATTACTATGGCTACACCTTC CASSRREGYYYGYTF
. TRBJ1-2 TRBV24-1 . TGTGCCACCAGTTCGGGACCGAAAAACTATGGCTACACCTTC CATSSGPKNYGYTF
once TRBJ1-1 TRBV5-1 . TGCGCCAGCAGCCCTTCGGGGTTGGGGGACACTGAAGCTTTCTTT CASSPSGLGDTEAFF
few TRBJ2-5 TRBV20-1 . TGCAGTGCTACGCGACAGGGAGGGCAAGAGACCCAGTACTTC CSATRQGGQETQYF
. TRBJ1-4 TRBV18 . TGTGCCAGCTCACCGTTAAAACAGCTCGGCCCAACTAATGAAAAACTGTTTTTT CASSPLKQLGPTNEKLFF
. TRBJ2-1 TRBV5-1 TRBD2 TGCGCCAGCAGCTTGAATCAGGGTAGCGGGAGGTCCTACAATGAGCAGTTCTTC CASSLNQGSGRSYNEQFF
few TRBJ1-1 TRBV24-1 . TGTGCCACCCAGGGACATCCGAACACTGAAGCTTTCTTT CATQGHPNTEAFF
few TRBJ2-3 TRBV24-1 TRBD1 TGTGCCACCAGTGATCCGAGACAGGGGAGCACAGATACGCAGTATTTT CATSDPRQGSTDTQYF
few TRBJ2-1 TRBV7-8 . TGTGCCAGCAGCTCGACACCCATCGGGGAGCAGTTCTTC CASSSTPIGEQFF
. TRBJ2-5 TRBV6-5 TRBD1 TGTGCCAGCAGACAGGGGACCCCAGAGACCCAGTACTTC CASRQGTPETQYF
. TRBJ2-2 TRBV7-8 TRBD1 TGTGCCAGCAGCTTAGTCAGGACAGGGTCCCCCGGGGAGCTGTTTTTT CASSLVRTGSPGELFF
few TRBJ2-6 TRBV27 TRBD2 TGTGCCAGCAGTTCGGGGGGAACTGGGGCCAACGTCCTGACTTTC CASSSGGTGANVLTF
. TRBJ1-1 TRBV29-1 TRBD1 TGCAGCGTGAAGGACAGGACCACAGTGACTGAAGCTTTCTTT CSVKDRTTVTEAFF